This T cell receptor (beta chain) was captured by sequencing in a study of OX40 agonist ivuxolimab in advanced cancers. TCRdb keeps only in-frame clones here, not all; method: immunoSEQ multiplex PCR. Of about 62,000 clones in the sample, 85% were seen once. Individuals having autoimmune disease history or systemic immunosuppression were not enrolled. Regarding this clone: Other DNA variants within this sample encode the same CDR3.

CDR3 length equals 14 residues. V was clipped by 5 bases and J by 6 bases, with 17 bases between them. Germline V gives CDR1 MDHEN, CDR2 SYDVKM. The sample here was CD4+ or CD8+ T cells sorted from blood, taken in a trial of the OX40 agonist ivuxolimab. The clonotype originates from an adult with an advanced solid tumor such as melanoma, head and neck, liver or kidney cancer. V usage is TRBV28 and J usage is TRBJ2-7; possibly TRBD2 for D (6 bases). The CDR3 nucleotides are TGTGCCAGCAGTGCCGGGACTGTCTCGATCGAGCAGTACTTC. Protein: CASSAGTVSIEQYF.